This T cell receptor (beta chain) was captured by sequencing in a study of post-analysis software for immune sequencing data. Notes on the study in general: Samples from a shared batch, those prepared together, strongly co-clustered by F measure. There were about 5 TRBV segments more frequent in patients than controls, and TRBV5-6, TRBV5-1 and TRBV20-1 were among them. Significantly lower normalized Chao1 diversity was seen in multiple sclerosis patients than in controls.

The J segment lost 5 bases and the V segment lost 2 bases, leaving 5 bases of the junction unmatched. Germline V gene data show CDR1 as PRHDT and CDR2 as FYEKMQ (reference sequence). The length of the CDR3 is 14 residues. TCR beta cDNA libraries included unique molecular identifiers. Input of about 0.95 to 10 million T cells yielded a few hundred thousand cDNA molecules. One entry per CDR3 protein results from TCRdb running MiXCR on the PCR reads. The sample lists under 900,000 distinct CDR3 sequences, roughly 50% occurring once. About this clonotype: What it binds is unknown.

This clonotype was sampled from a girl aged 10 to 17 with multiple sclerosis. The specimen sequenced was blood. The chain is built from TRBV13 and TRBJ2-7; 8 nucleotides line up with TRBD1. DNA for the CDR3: TGTGCCAGCAGCTTACGGACAGGGAGTAACGAGCAGTACTTC. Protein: CASSLRTGSNEQYF.